These T cell receptor beta chains were read from a single sample in a study of long-term antiretroviral therapy in people with HIV. Generated by immunoSEQ multiplex PCR, the TCRdb table keeps only in-frame clones and is missing some. The table lists some 19,000 clones, roughly 78% of them singletons. Here the sequenced sample was unsorted PBMCs, taken 4.1 years after starting antiretroviral therapy. The receptors originated from a woman aged 40 to 55 with HIV. Each CDR3 is given with its conserved first and last residue. D genes are given only for firm matches. Clone size is stated in some rows and not others, as once, few, many or a class when expanded.

CDR3,DNA,D,size,V,J
CASSLEAATGNTIYF,TGCGCCAGCAGCTTGGAGGCGGCCACTGGAAACACCATATATTTT,-,-,TRBV5-1,TRBJ1-3
CASSLRSAAGGGKNIQYF,TGTGCCAGCAGCTTAAGATCTGCAGCGGGAGGGGGCAAAAACATTCAGTACTTC,TRBD2,-,TRBV5-4,TRBJ2-4
CASSSIWGTGAYNEQFF,TGTGCCAGCAGCTCAATCTGGGGGACAGGAGCCTACAATGAGCAGTTCTTC,TRBD1,-,TRBV7-9,TRBJ2-1
CASSSEPTGNTEAFF,TGCGCCAGCAGCTCGGAACCGACTGGGAACACTGAAGCTTTCTTT,-,-,TRBV5-1,TRBJ1-1
CASGFGWQETQYF,TGTGCTAGTGGTTTTGGGTGGCAAGAGACCCAGTACTTC,-,-,TRBV12-5,TRBJ2-5
CASSSDREETQYF,TGTGCCAGCAGCTCTGACAGGGAAGAGACCCAGTACTTC,TRBD1,-,TRBV7-2,TRBJ2-5
CASSYWEADTQYF,TGTGCCAGCAGCTACTGGGAGGCAGATACGCAGTATTTT,-,once,TRBV7-2,TRBJ2-3
CASSFGTGNQPQHF,TGTGCCAGCAGCTTTGGGACGGGAAATCAGCCCCAGCATTTT,-,-,TRBV13,TRBJ1-5
CASSLNSGKGGELFF,TGCGCCAGCAGCTTGAACAGCGGGAAAGGCGGGGAGCTGTTTTTT,TRBD2,-,TRBV5-1,TRBJ2-2
CASSLAWLGSHEQYF,TGTGCCAGCAGCTTAGCGTGGTTGGGATCTCACGAGCAGTACTTC,-,-,TRBV7-8,TRBJ2-7
CASSYLDRAYEQYF,TGTGCCAGCAGCTATCTTGACAGGGCCTACGAGCAGTACTTC,TRBD1,-,TRBV7-2,TRBJ2-7
CASRRQGAIYGYTF,TGTGCCAGTAGAAGACAGGGGGCGATCTATGGCTACACCTTC,TRBD1,-,TRBV19,TRBJ1-2
CANGEFPLRDYEQYF,TGTGCCAACGGAGAGTTCCCCCTAAGGGACTACGAGCAGTACTTC,-,-,TRBV6-1,TRBJ2-7
CASSVALGELETQYF,TGTGCCAGCAGCGTAGCTCTAGGGGAATTAGAGACCCAGTACTTC,-,-,TRBV9,TRBJ2-5
CASGGILNDYEQYF,TGTGCCAGCGGCGGGATTCTTAACGACTACGAGCAGTACTTC,-,-,TRBV6-6,TRBJ2-7
CASSLQGIYEQYF,TGTGCCAGCAGCTTGCAGGGTATCTACGAGCAGTACTTC,-,-,TRBV5-6,TRBJ2-7
CASSYDGANTEAFF,TGTGCCAGCAGTTACGATGGGGCGAACACTGAAGCTTTCTTT,-,-,TRBV6-5,TRBJ1-1
CASSLLGNTEAFF,TGTGCCAGCAGCTTACTCGGGAACACTGAAGCTTTCTTT,-,-,TRBV11-3,TRBJ1-1
CASSLGVSTDTQYF,TGCGCCAGCAGCTTGGGCGTTAGCACAGATACGCAGTATTTT,-,-,TRBV5-1,TRBJ2-3
CASSQDPGRAETGELFF,TGTGCCAGCAGCCAAGATCCGGGCAGGGCCGAGACCGGGGAGCTGTTTTTT,-,-,TRBV4-2,TRBJ2-2
CASNAGGPLYTQYF,TGCGCCAGCAATGCGGGGGGCCCGCTCTATACGCAGTATTTT,TRBD2,once,TRBV5-1,TRBJ2-3
CASSLGTGLDTQYF,TGCGCCAGCAGCTTGGGGACAGGGCTAGATACGCAGTATTTT,TRBD1,-,TRBV5-1,TRBJ2-3
CASSLAIGNEQYF,TGCGCCAGCAGCTTGGCCATCGGAAACGAGCAGTACTTC,-,-,TRBV5-1,TRBJ2-7
CASSLSSYEQYF,TGTGCCAGCAGCTTATCCAGCTACGAGCAGTACTTC,-,-,TRBV11-3,TRBJ2-7
CASSQDYALLQGVGYEQYF,TGCGCCAGCAGCCAAGATTACGCGCTTTTACAGGGTGTTGGCTACGAGCAGTACTTC,-,-,TRBV4-1,TRBJ2-7
CASSLGTEAFF,TGTGCCAGCAGCTTGGGCACTGAAGCTTTCTTT,-,-,TRBV5-8,TRBJ1-1
CASSPDGWQYNEQFF,TGCGCCAGCAGCCCCGACGGGTGGCAGTACAATGAGCAGTTCTTC,-,-,TRBV4-3,TRBJ2-1
CASSVDRGTDTQYF,TGCGCCAGCAGTGTCGACAGGGGCACAGATACGCAGTATTTT,TRBD1,-,TRBV4-1,TRBJ2-3
CASTKSTGDIQYF,TGTGCCAGCACCAAATCTACAGGGGACATTCAGTACTTC,TRBD1,-,TRBV25-1,TRBJ2-4
CASSGFTDTQYF,TGTGCCAGCAGCGGGTTTACGGATACGCAGTATTTT,-,-,TRBV9,TRBJ2-3
CASGTGGPPYQETQYF,TGTGCTAGTGGGACAGGTGGTCCCCCCTACCAAGAGACCCAGTACTTC,-,-,TRBV12-5,TRBJ2-5
CSVEDPLQVGTYNEQFF,TGCAGCGTTGAAGATCCCCTACAGGTGGGGACCTACAATGAGCAGTTCTTC,-,-,TRBV29-1,TRBJ2-1
CASSLGVSVNSGNTIYF,TGTGCCAGCAGCTTGGGAGTCAGCGTGAACTCTGGAAACACCATATATTTT,-,few,TRBV5-8,TRBJ1-3
CASSQWGGEGSYNEQFF,TGTGCCAGCAGCCAATGGGGTGGAGAGGGATCCTACAATGAGCAGTTCTTC,-,-,TRBV11-2,TRBJ2-1
CASSPFGGYEQYF,TGTGCCAGCTCACCCTTCGGGGGCTACGAGCAGTACTTC,-,once,TRBV18,TRBJ2-7
CSVEAGLSYNEQFF,TGCAGCGTTGAGGCAGGGTTATCCTACAATGAGCAGTTCTTC,-,-,TRBV29-1,TRBJ2-1
CASSWTVGTEAFF,TGCGCCAGCAGCTGGACAGTCGGCACTGAAGCTTTCTTT,-,-,TRBV5-1,TRBJ1-1
CASSGVMNTEAFF,TGTGCCAGCAGCGGTGTGATGAACACTGAAGCTTTCTTT,-,-,TRBV6-1,TRBJ1-1
CASSPQPWNTEAFF,TGTGCCAGCAGCCCCCAGCCGTGGAACACTGAAGCTTTCTTT,-,-,TRBV7-2,TRBJ1-1
CASTGHHTSTDTQYF,TGTGCCAGCACGGGACACCACACTAGCACAGATACGCAGTATTTT,-,-,TRBV6-1,TRBJ2-3
CASSRGQANTGELFF,TGCGCCAGCAGCCGGGGACAGGCTAACACCGGGGAGCTGTTTTTT,TRBD1,-,TRBV4-1,TRBJ2-2
CASSFERAYGEQYF,TGTGCCAGCAGCTTTGAGAGGGCTTATGGCGAGCAGTACTTC,-,-,TRBV7-9,TRBJ2-7
CASSRGGGLGGQETQYF,TGCGCCAGCAGCCGAGGGGGAGGTTTGGGGGGACAAGAGACCCAGTACTTC,-,-,TRBV4-3,TRBJ2-5
CASRPGQAYNEQFF,TGTGCCAGCAGGCCAGGACAGGCCTACAATGAGCAGTTCTTC,TRBD1,-,TRBV7-9,TRBJ2-1
CASSPNSGDQPQHF,TGCGCCAGCAGCCCGAATTCAGGGGATCAGCCCCAGCATTTT,-,-,TRBV5-1,TRBJ1-5
CASSIRSGGLQNTIYF,TGTGCCAGTAGTATCAGATCAGGGGGACTTCAAAACACCATATATTTT,TRBD1,-,TRBV19,TRBJ1-3
CASGPLAGGPSYEQYF,TGCGCCAGCGGCCCCTTAGCGGGAGGGCCTTCCTACGAGCAGTACTTC,TRBD2,-,TRBV5-1,TRBJ2-7
CASSPAPAGGNTGELFF,TGTGCCAGCAGCCCAGCACCAGCGGGAGGCAACACCGGGGAGCTGTTTTTT,TRBD2,-,TRBV7-9,TRBJ2-2
CASSPTEPYGYTF,TGTGCCAGCAGTCCAACCGAGCCCTATGGCTACACCTTC,-,-,TRBV6-6,TRBJ1-2
CASSLDGDGPWNTEAFF,TGTGCCAGCAGCTTGGACGGGGACGGCCCATGGAACACTGAAGCTTTCTTT,-,-,TRBV11-2,TRBJ1-1
CATQRGELFF,TGTGCCACCCAGAGAGGGGAGCTGTTTTTT,-,once,TRBV2,TRBJ2-2
CAWSVSGGTETQYF,TGTGCCTGGAGCGTTAGCGGGGGGACAGAGACCCAGTACTTC,TRBD2,-,TRBV30,TRBJ2-5
CASSLTTQGYYGYTF,TGTGCCAGCAGCTTAACTACGCAAGGATACTATGGCTACACCTTC,-,few,TRBV7-9,TRBJ1-2
CASSEMRGGYNEQFF,TGTGCCAGCAGTGAAATGCGGGGGGGCTACAATGAGCAGTTCTTC,TRBD2,-,TRBV25-1,TRBJ2-1